A selection of T cell receptor beta chains follows, all from one sample in a study of OX40 agonist ivuxolimab in advanced cancers. Repertoires were generated with immunoSEQ multiplex PCR, while TCRdb's copy carries only in-frame clones and drops some. The sample includes approximately 11,000 clones, 75% to 80% of them seen just once. The source material was CD4+ or CD8+ T cells sorted from blood, sampled in a trial of the OX40 agonist ivuxolimab. These TCRs come from an adult with an advanced solid tumor such as melanoma, head and neck, liver or kidney cancer. Each CDR3 is given with its conserved first and last residue. The D gene is left open where the match is weak. Not every row has a clone size; where given, it reads once, few, many or a size class.

v_gene	j_gene	d_gene	abundance	CDR3aa	CDR3nt
TRBV28	TRBJ2-2	-	-	CASSGRLDRSGELFF	TGTGCCAGCAGTGGCAGGCTCGACCGTTCCGGGGAGCTGTTTTTT
TRBV27	TRBJ2-1	TRBD1	-	CASSITGQGRYNEQFF	TGTGCCAGCAGTATTACCGGACAGGGGCGCTACAATGAGCAGTTCTTC
TRBV9	TRBJ2-3	-	few	CASSSRQGVDTQYF	TGTGCCAGCAGCTCAAGGCAGGGTGTAGATACGCAGTATTTT
TRBV2	TRBJ1-2	-	-	CASTPGAGLPRNYGYTF	TGTGCCAGCACTCCGGGAGCAGGGCTACCTCGGAACTATGGCTACACCTTC
TRBV4-3	TRBJ1-2	-	-	CASSQDLTGNYGYTF	TGCGCCAGCAGCCAAGATCTCACCGGTAACTATGGCTACACCTTC
TRBV7-8	TRBJ2-1	TRBD2	-	CASRPRGLAGGLTEQFF	TGTGCCAGCCGCCCGAGGGGACTAGCGGGAGGGCTAACTGAGCAGTTCTTC
TRBV30	TRBJ2-7	TRBD2	-	CAWSVGTSVTYEQYF	TGTGCCTGGAGTGTAGGGACTAGCGTTACCTACGAGCAGTACTTC
TRBV19	TRBJ1-1	-	few	CASSPGSTEAFF	TGTGCCAGTAGTCCGGGGAGCACTGAAGCTTTCTTT
TRBV7-9	TRBJ2-7	-	-	CASSFDHEQYF	TGTGCCAGCAGCTTTGACCACGAGCAGTACTTC
TRBV2	TRBJ2-7	-	-	CASYRVEQYF	TGTGCCAGTTACAGGGTCGAGCAGTACTTC
TRBV15	TRBJ1-2	-	-	CATSRDPGGAYGYTF	TGTGCCACCAGCAGAGATCCCGGGGGCGCTTATGGCTACACCTTC
TRBV30	TRBJ2-3	-	-	CAWRAGAGDTQYF	TGTGCCTGGAGGGCGGGGGCGGGGGATACGCAGTATTTT
TRBV9	TRBJ1-4	-	few	CASSGGGEKLFF	TGTGCCAGCAGCGGTGGCGGAGAAAAACTGTTTTTT